The entry below describes one T cell receptor beta chain. The antigen remains undetermined. The data are from a study of cytotoxic CD8 clonotypes in ibrutinib-treated CLL. Study summary: The subjects consisted of 11 relapsed/refractory and about 14 treatment-naive individuals, with around 17 IGHV unmutated. Study-wide results and caveats: Rare overall, public clonotypes shrank or held steady under therapy. There were differences in sampling times between sustained-remission and progressing patients. T-cell clonality at baseline went above that of age-matched healthy donors and rose and fell with circulating CD8+ T-cell counts.

From germline, CDR1 is MNHNY and CDR2 SVGAGI (reference sequence). Trimming took 7 bases from V and 6 from J, leaving 17 bases between them. The CDR3 is 14 residues long. The repertoire was sequenced with immunoSEQ multiplex PCR; TCRdb's copy has only in-frame clones and lacks some. The sample has roughly 15,000 clones, less than 80% seen once; the top ten hold 9.5% to 15%. The receptor was isolated from a human donor with chronic lymphocytic leukemia. Here the sequenced sample was PBMCs, taken before ibrutinib treatment. The chain combines TRBV6-6 with TRBJ2-3, with D possibly being TRBD1 or TRBD2 (6 bases each). CDR3 in amino acids: CASKEGGPWDTQYF. The CDR3 coding sequence is TGTGCCAGCAAGGAGGGGGGCCCGTGGGATACGCAGTATTTT.